One and the same sample provided the 17 T cell receptor beta chains below, sequenced in a study of PD-1 blockade in mismatch repair-deficient tumors. The repertoire was sequenced with immunoSEQ multiplex PCR; TCRdb's copy has only in-frame clones and lacks some. The sample lists roughly 14,000 clones; 80% to 85% were seen once. The sequenced sample was PBMCs, obtained before pembrolizumab treatment. The receptors originated from an adult with mismatch repair-deficient cancer.

V is TRBV6-5 and J is TRBJ1-1, with a weak D call TRBD1 (5 bases). V was trimmed by 0 bases and J by 0 bases, leaving 8 bases between them. This CDR3 comprises 15 residues. The V gene's germline CDR1 is MNHEY and CDR2 SVGAGI. The CDR3 nucleotides read TGTGCCAGCAGTTACTCGCGGGGGTTGAACACTGAAGCTTTCTTT. It encodes CASSYSRGLNTEAFF.

The genes are TRBV5-6 and TRBJ1-5; D perhaps matches TRBD1 (5 bases). Trimming took 4 bases from V and 11 from J, leaving 16 bases between them. Germline values: CDR1 SGHDT, CDR2 YYEEEE. This CDR3 is built from 13 residues. This chain's CDR3 is CASSLGTDPSQHF. The CDR3 bases are TGTGCCAGCAGCCTGGGGACGGACCCATCCCAGCATTTT.

The rearrangement uses TRBV30 and TRBJ2-2; 9 bases agree with TRBD1. V dropped 3 bases and J dropped 3; count of bases not matched to a gene: 11. Germline lookup yields CDR1 GTSNPN and CDR2 SVGIG (reference sequence). The CDR3 has 17 amino acids. The CDR3 DNA is TGTGCCTGGAGCTCGCCCCCGGGACAGGGATACACCGGGGAGCTGTTTTTT. Its protein is CAWSSPPGQGYTGELFF.

The V and J genes are TRBV14 and TRBJ2-5; 8 positions match TRBD1. This CDR3 spans 17 amino acids. Germline V CDR1 and CDR2: SGHDN, FVKESK. V lost 5 bases, J lost 3 bases, and 14 bases stayed unmatched. CDR3 region: CASSSSVPGQEEETQYF. The CDR3 bases are TGTGCCAGCAGCTCGTCGGTTCCGGGACAGGAAGAAGAGACCCAGTACTTC.

The chain joins TRBV7-9 to TRBJ2-3, with D maybe TRBD2 (6 bases). The germline V and J ends were trimmed by 2 bases and 1 base, with 13 bases remaining between them. There are 16 residues in the CDR3. Germline loops: CDR1 SEHNR, CDR2 FQNEAQ (reference sequence). For the CDR3, the DNA is TGTGCCAGCAGCTTAATCCAGGCTAGCGGCACAGATACGCAGTATTTT. Residues: CASSLIQASGTDTQYF.

The CDR3 DNA is TGCGCCAGCGGGGTCCTGGCGGGGAGCACAGATACGCAGTATTTT. Protein: CASGVLAGSTDTQYF. V gene TRBV10-2 combines with J gene TRBJ2-3, with a possible D match to TRBD2 (6 bases). V lost 8 bases and J lost 0, with 15 bases in between. CDR1 is WSHSY, CDR2 SAAADI, per germline. The CDR3 has 15 residues.

V is TRBV30 and J is TRBJ1-5; 8 bases agree with TRBD1. The CDR3 is 12 amino acids. Per germline, CDR1 GTSNPN and CDR2 SVGIG (reference sequence). Trimming removed 5 bases from V and 7 bases from J; junction bases left unmatched: 4. CDR3 amino acids: CAWGQGRQPQHF. The CDR3 DNA reads TGTGCCTGGGGACAGGGTAGGCAGCCCCAGCATTTT.

V and J are TRBV28 and TRBJ1-4; D is unclear. V was shortened by 6 bases and J by 5 bases, with 13 bases between the two germline ends. The CDR3 has 14 amino acids. CDR1 is MDHEN, CDR2 SYDVKM, per germline. CDR3 sequence reads: CASSLRARNEKLFF. CDR3 in DNA: TGTGCCAGCAGCCTACGCGCCCGAAATGAAAAACTGTTTTTT.

This clone has more than one count but fewer than ten. The V and J genes are TRBV29-1 and TRBJ1-5; 7 bases map to TRBD1. After removal of 7 bases from V and 2 bases from J, the junction contained 8 bases not matched to a gene. Germline V gene lookup returns CDR1 SQVTM and CDR2 ANQGSEA. The CDR3 loop spans 14 amino acids. The CDR3 here is CSARAGTGNQPQHF. Written as DNA, the CDR3 is TGCAGCGCTAGAGCCGGGACAGGCAATCAGCCCCAGCATTTT.

V and J are TRBV19 and TRBJ2-6; D is perhaps TRBD2 (5 bases). Germline V gene sequence: CDR1 LNHDA, CDR2 SQIVND (reference sequence). This CDR3 has 15 residues. Trimming pared 7 bases from V and 0 bases from J, leaving 10 bases between. CDR3 sequence (DNA): TGTGCCAGTACTTGGCGGGTCTCTGGGGCCAACGTCCTGACTTTC. It translates to CASTWRVSGANVLTF. The full variable domain, its missing parts supplied by reference TRBV19 and TRBJ2-6, is DGGITQSPKYLFRKEGQNVTLSCEQNLNHDAMYWYRQDPGQGLRLIYYSQIVNDFQKGDIAEGYSVSREKKESFPLTVTSAQKNPTAFYLCASTWRVSGANVLTFGAGSRLTVL.

V usage is TRBV5-6 and J usage is TRBJ1-1, with D perhaps TRBD1 (5 bases). The ends were cut back, 5 bases at V and 2 bases at J, with 13 bases in the middle. The CDR3 length is 14 residues. Germline V gene sequence: CDR1 SGHDT, CDR2 YYEEEE. CDR3: CASSRRQGNTEAFF. The CDR3 DNA reads as TGTGCCAGCAGTAGAAGGCAGGGTAACACTGAAGCTTTCTTT.

This clone was detected only once. The rearrangement uses TRBV4-2 and TRBJ1-3, with TRBD1 as a possible D gene (6 bases). The V gene's germline CDR1 is LGHNA and CDR2 YNFKEQ. There are 16 residues in the CDR3. Deletions cut 3 bases from V and 1 base from J, with 13 bases between. CDR3 residues: CASSQTRGYSGNTIYF. The CDR3 nucleotides read TGTGCCAGCAGCCAGACTAGGGGGTATTCTGGAAACACCATATATTTT.

The chain links TRBV6-6 to TRBJ1-5; 9 nucleotides align to TRBD1. The trim removed 4 bases at V and 6 bases at J, leaving 4 bases unmatched. This CDR3 region has 14 residues. Per the germline V gene, CDR1 is MNHNY and CDR2 is SVGAGI (reference sequence). The CDR3 DNA reads as TGTGCCAGCAGTTCCCGACAGGGGGGTCAGCCCCAGCATTTT. It codes for CASSSRQGGQPQHF.

The chain links TRBV29-1 to TRBJ1-2; D is unresolved. CDR3 size: 14 residues. V was clipped by 1 base and J by 5 bases, with 14 bases between them. Looked up from germline, CDR1 is SQVTM and CDR2 is ANQGSEA. For the CDR3, the DNA is TGCAGCGTTGAAGCTGGCTTCCCGGGATATGGCTACACCTTC. Its protein product is CSVEAGFPGYGYTF.

The gene calls are TRBV28 and TRBJ2-2; no reliable D call. CDR1 and CDR2 from the germline V gene are MDHEN and SYDVKM. Deletions cut 6 bases from V and 6 bases from J, with 20 bases between. CDR3 size: 16 residues. CDR3 in amino acids: CASSPRRYRSAGELFF. CDR3 in DNA: TGTGCCAGCAGCCCTAGGCGGTACAGATCGGCCGGGGAGCTGTTTTTT.

This clone was found once. The DNA for the CDR3 is TGCGCCAGCAGCCAAGAGACAGGGTACGAGCAGTACTTC. Translated, it gives CASSQETGYEQYF. The gene calls are TRBV4-3 and TRBJ2-7, with 7 bases identical to TRBD1. The CDR3 consists of 13 residues. The germline V gene encodes CDR1 LGHNA and CDR2 YSLEER. J was trimmed by 4 bases and V by 0 bases; bases with no gene match: 0.

The rearrangement joins TRBV5-5 to TRBJ1-1; D is unresolved. Per the germline V gene, CDR1 is SGHKS and CDR2 is YYEKEE (reference sequence). The CDR3 length is 12 residues. Trimming took 6 bases from V and 0 from J, leaving 6 bases between them. The CDR3: CASIKMNTEAFF. The CDR3 nucleotides read TGTGCCAGCATCAAAATGAACACTGAAGCTTTCTTT.